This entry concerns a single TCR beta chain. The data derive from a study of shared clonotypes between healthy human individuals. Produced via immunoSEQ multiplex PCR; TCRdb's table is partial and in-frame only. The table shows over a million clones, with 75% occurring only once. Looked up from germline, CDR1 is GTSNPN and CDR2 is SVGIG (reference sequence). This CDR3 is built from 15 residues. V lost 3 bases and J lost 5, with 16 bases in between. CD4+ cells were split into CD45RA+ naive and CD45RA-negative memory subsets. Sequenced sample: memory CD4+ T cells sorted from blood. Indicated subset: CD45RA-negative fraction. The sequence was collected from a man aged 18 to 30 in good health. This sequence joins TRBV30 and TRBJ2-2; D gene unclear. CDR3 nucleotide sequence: TGTGCCTGGAGGGGGAATTCGGCCTTGACCGGGGAGCTGTTTTTT. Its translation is CAWRGNSALTGELFF.